This T cell receptor beta chain was found in a study of CD8 T cell repertoires and HIV-1 epitope variants. Study-level background: Twenty-five autologous and known Gag and Nef epitope variant peptides each stimulated T cells separately. Separate from the cultures, 1M uncultured T cells served as baseline.

This clone was recorded a few times. Antigen: not known. Sequenced by immunoSEQ multiplex PCR; TCRdb stores in-frame clones only, minus some. The sample includes roughly 4,900 clones, 50% to 70% seen only once; the top ten take 45% to 55%. Trimming shortened V by 1 base and J by 0 bases, and 13 bases separated the two germline ends. CDR1 is SGHVS, CDR2 FQNEAQ, per germline. This CDR3 has 17 residues. The sequence came from a male donor with HIV. The chain recombines TRBV7-8 with TRBJ2-1; unclear D gene. Sequencing input: cultured CD8+ T cells derived from PBMCs. In nucleotides, the CDR3 is TGTGCCAGCAGCTTAGTAATCGGCAGGTCCTCCTACAATGAGCAGTTCTTC. This gives the protein CASSLVIGRSSYNEQFF.